This T cell receptor (beta chain) was identified in a study of T cells after yellow fever vaccination. TCRdb re-derived calls from the 5' RACE reads in MiXCR, one entry per CDR3 protein. In the table there are 250,000 to 350,000 distinct CDR3 sequences, 6.8% of which are singletons. Worth noting for this clonotype: What it binds is not known.

Broader study findings: The CD4 and CD8 compartments had a small share of their clonotypes in common.

The germline gives CDR1 SGHTA, CDR2 FQGTGA. This CDR3 is built from 14 residues. Trimming shortened V by 4 bases and J by 6 bases, and 12 bases separated the two germline ends. The sequence was obtained from a man aged 18 to 30 who received the YFV17D yellow fever vaccine. Specimen: PBMCs, collected about 49 days after the first yellow fever vaccination. V and J are TRBV7-3 and TRBJ2-2; no clear D. The CDR3 protein is CASSSSPRSGELFF. The CDR3 DNA is TGTGCCAGCAGCTCTTCCCCACGATCCGGGGAGCTGTTTTTT.